The T cell receptor (beta chain) described here comes from a study of T-cell reconstitution after alpha-beta-depleted transplantation in children. Overall study findings and caveats: Alpha-beta T cells about two months after transplant reportedly derived from several hundred expanded graft clones. When one year had passed after transplant, most T-cell counts and diversity came from newly produced T cells. Some patients owed their high day-60 TCRbeta diversity to surviving recipient T cells and thymic progenitors.

CDR1 and CDR2 from the germline V gene are SGHTA and FQGTGA. Trimming shortened V by 5 bases and J by 5 bases, and 12 bases separated the two germline ends. This CDR3 has 14 residues. A TCRbeta library incorporating unique molecular identifiers was prepared. TCRdb independently ran MiXCR on the PCR reads; one entry per CDR3 protein. The sample comprises hundreds of thousands of distinct CDR3 sequences, 10% to 15% of which are singletons, and 2.2% rests with the top ten. Worth noting for this clonotype: Its antigen is undetermined.

This TCR was sampled from a male patient under 18 who had a stem cell transplant for acute myeloid leukemia, so the T cells may come from the graft donor. This rearrangement joins TRBV7-3 to TRBJ2-2; D ambiguous. This material consisted of PBMCs, mostly from graft donor cells, taken 360 days after TCRalphabeta/CD19-depleted stem cell transplant. The CDR3 sequence is CASSGGESTGELFF. DNA for the CDR3: TGTGCCAGCAGCGGCGGCGAATCGACCGGGGAGCTGTTTTTT.